This TCR beta chain was captured in a study of shared clonotypes between healthy human individuals (dated by TCRdb to 2020 to 2021). Background on the whole study: A couple of women and three men aged 18 to 49 years were included in the cohort. For each donor, three plates each were used for CD4 naive and CD4 memory, two plates were used for CD8 naive, and one plate was used for CD8 memory. The study deeply sequenced blood TCR repertoires of about 5 healthy adults to estimate repertoire size and the extent of clonotype sharing between individuals. Libraries were prepared and TCR repertoires were sequenced by different laboratories using diverse techniques, in order to increase sequencing depth and limit assay-specific biases. Per donor, leukapheresis produced somewhere between about 0.8 and 9 billion PBMCs.

Concerning this clone: Its specific antigen is unknown. No much larger clonotype is one base removed from it; base qualities were not supplied.

Using the deep immunoSEQ assay, TCR CDR3 regions were amplified from genomic DNA by multiplex PCR. Extracted genomic DNA from each cell subset was spread evenly across all wells of several immunoSEQ 96-well plates, with each plate serving as a replicate. For sorted subsets, roughly 0.2 ug genomic DNA, equal to some 30,000 T cell genomes, was loaded into each replicate PCR. The purified libraries were quantified using a Qubit 3.0 fluorometer, sized with a Bioanalyzer 2100, and then quantified again using the KAPA Library Quantification kit. Every immunoSEQ 96-well plate was sequenced on a dedicated single-read 150-cycle Illumina NextSeq 550 flow cell. On the study's bioinformatics: The immunoSEQ output contained only junctional sequences without quality scores, so filtering could not match that applied to full-length reads. To assign V/J genes and CDR3, sequences were annotated using PyIR, a Python wrapper for IgBLAST v1.9, with IMGT germline references. Reads were removed for weak V/J assignments (E-value above 1e-6), missing CDR3, stop codons, out-of-frame junctions, or ambiguous translated residues. V3J clonotypes were defined as sequences sharing the same inferred V gene, J gene, and CDR3 amino acid sequence. The percentage overlap between two repertoires was calculated by dividing the number of shared unique clonotypes by the size of the smaller repertoire. Richness of each repertoire was evaluated using RTK rarefaction, the Chao1 estimator, and Recon v2.1 estimates of unobserved clonotypes. For all TCRbeta clonotypes obtained by the gDNA method from a handful of donors, generation probabilities were computed with OLGA. What TCRdb holds here is the immuneACCESS table cut down to in-frame rearrangements. Part of the clones is not present; checked against another copy, under half of the missing clones reflect an unresolved V gene, and the others are unexplained. The D gene and trimming were derived from the DNA, and the V and J assignments and clone size from that table. A total of about 2.2 million clones appear in this sample, 80% to 95% of them only once. The top ten clonotypes cover around 1.7% of the sample.

CD8 naive samples were CD45RO-negative cells positively selected for CCR7, giving a CD45RA+CCR7+ population that excluded TemRA cells. The donors were healthy, HIV-negative adults with no recently reported acute infections or vaccinations. Every donor was a Caucasian adult living in Nashville, Tennessee, USA. Blood was collected by leukapheresis, and PBMCs were isolated by Ficoll-Histopaque density gradient centrifugation and then cryopreserved in liquid nitrogen vapor phase. Analytical flow cytometry was used to check the purity and quantity of each magnetically sorted T cell population. From each sorted fraction, genomic DNA was isolated and quantified by UV absorbance on a Nanodrop 2000c. What the research found in general, with its limitations: Sampling was restricted to blood, and TCR repertoires in tissues likely differ from the TCR repertoires found in blood. Because the study included only a small number of donors, the genetic and exposure-history diversity represented was limited. Approximately 5% of naive CD4, around 4% of naive CD8, 2.3% of memory CD4, and approximately 0.39% of memory CD8 clonotypes were shared across a few donors. Clonotypes shared by all four sorted-subset donors showed higher generation probabilities than non-shared clonotypes. Naive subsets generally had larger estimated clonotype richness than memory subsets. Based on pairwise subsampling, the degree of clonotype sharing among donors was expected to be affected by sequencing depth. Even with the large sequencing depth, rarefaction of the sorted-subset datasets indicated that sequencing was incomplete.

The sequencing sample was made of naive CD8+ T cells from PBMCs. This sample's cell subset or site label indicates: CD45RA+CCR7+. The clonotype was recovered from a man aged 18 to 29 in good health. Some clones in this sample may be carry-over from other donors' samples.

The sequenced DNA is TGTGCCAGCAGCGTGGGGCGCAATCAGCCCCAGCATTTT. Translated, it gives CASSVGRNQPQHF. The V and J genes are TRBV5-6 and TRBJ1-5; tentative D gene TRBD1, with 5 bases matching. In the germline V gene, CDR1 corresponds to SGHDT and CDR2 to YYEEEE. V loses 4 bases of germline sequence and J loses 2 bases, and the interval between the two ends is 7 bases. Its CDR3 holds 13 amino acids, cysteine through phenylalanine. CDR3 DNA is the only sequence kept; it has 39 bases, read in frame from the first base.